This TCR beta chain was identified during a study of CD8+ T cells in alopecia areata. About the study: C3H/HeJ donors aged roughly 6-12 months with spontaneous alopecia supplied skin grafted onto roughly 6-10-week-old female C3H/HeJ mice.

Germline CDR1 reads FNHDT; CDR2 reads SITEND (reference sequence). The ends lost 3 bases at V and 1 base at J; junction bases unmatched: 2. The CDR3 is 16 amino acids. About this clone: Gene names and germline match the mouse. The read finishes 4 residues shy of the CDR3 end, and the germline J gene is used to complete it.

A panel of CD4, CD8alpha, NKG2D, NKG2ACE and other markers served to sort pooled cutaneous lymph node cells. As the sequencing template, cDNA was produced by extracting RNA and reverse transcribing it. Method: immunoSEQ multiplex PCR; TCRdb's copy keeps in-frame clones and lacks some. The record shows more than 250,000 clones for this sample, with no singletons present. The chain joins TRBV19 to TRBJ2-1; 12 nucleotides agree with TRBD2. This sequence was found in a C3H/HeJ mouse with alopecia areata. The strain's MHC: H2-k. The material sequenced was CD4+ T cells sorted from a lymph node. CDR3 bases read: TGTGCCAGCAGTAACGGGACTGGGGGGAACTATGCT. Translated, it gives CASSNGTGGNYA. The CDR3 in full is CASSNGTGGNYAEQFF.